The rows below give T cell receptor beta chains drawn from one sample of a study of CD8 T cells in Susac syndrome. A single record per CDR3 protein comes from TCRdb applying MiXCR to the immunoSEQ multiplex PCR reads. This sample has some 450,000 distinct CDR3 sequences, with more than 70% found just once. The sample consisted of CD8+ T cells from PBMCs. Source of these receptors: a human donor with multiple sclerosis. Both conserved end residues are part of each CDR3. Fields, in order: D gene, V gene, J gene, clone size, CDR3 DNA, CDR3 protein. D genes are given only for firm matches. Some rows have no size entry. The others give once, few or many, or a class for an expanded clone.

D gene: -; V gene: TRBV5-1; J gene: TRBJ1-4; clone size: few; CDR3 DNA: TGCGCCAGCAGCCCGACGGCGCCCCCCCCCAATGAAAAACTGTTTTTT; CDR3 protein: CASSPTAPPPNEKLFF
D gene: TRBD1; V gene: TRBV6-5; J gene: TRBJ2-7; clone size: -; CDR3 DNA: TGTGCCAGCAGTTACCCCGGACAGGGGGGCTACGAGCAGTACTTC; CDR3 protein: CASSYPGQGGYEQYF
D gene: -; V gene: TRBV20-1; J gene: TRBJ2-2; clone size: -; CDR3 DNA: TGCAGTGCTAGTTTGCAGGGGGGGACCGGGGAGCTGTTTTTT; CDR3 protein: CSASLQGGTGELFF
D gene: TRBD2; V gene: TRBV15; J gene: TRBJ2-1; clone size: -; CDR3 DNA: TGTGCCACCAGCAGAAGTAGCGGGAGGGGCTACAATGAGCAGTTCTTC; CDR3 protein: CATSRSSGRGYNEQFF
D gene: -; V gene: TRBV27; J gene: TRBJ1-1; clone size: -; CDR3 DNA: TGTGCCAGCAGTGAGGTTTCGGGTGACCCTGAAGCTTTCTTT; CDR3 protein: CASSEVSGDPEAFF
D gene: -; V gene: TRBV5-4; J gene: TRBJ1-2; clone size: -; CDR3 DNA: TGTGCCAGCAGTTTAGACTCAGGGGACATCTATGGCTACACCTTC; CDR3 protein: CASSLDSGDIYGYTF
D gene: TRBD1; V gene: TRBV5-1; J gene: TRBJ2-5; clone size: -; CDR3 DNA: TGCGCCAGCAGCTTGAGAGGACAGGGGGTTTTGGAGACCCAGTACTTC; CDR3 protein: CASSLRGQGVLETQYF
D gene: TRBD2; V gene: TRBV7-6; J gene: TRBJ2-3; clone size: once; CDR3 DNA: TGTGCCAGCAGCTTAGAAGAGCGGGGGGCGTCTACAGATACGCAGTATTTT; CDR3 protein: CASSLEERGASTDTQYF
D gene: -; V gene: TRBV27; J gene: TRBJ2-1; clone size: -; CDR3 DNA: TGTGCCAGCAGTCCGACAGGACTGACCTCCTACAATGAGCAGTTCTTC; CDR3 protein: CASSPTGLTSYNEQFF
D gene: -; V gene: TRBV11-2; J gene: TRBJ2-7; clone size: -; CDR3 DNA: TGTGCCAGCAGCTTAGGGGTCTACGCGTCCTACGAGCAGTACTTC; CDR3 protein: CASSLGVYASYEQYF
D gene: TRBD1; V gene: TRBV27; J gene: TRBJ2-3; clone size: -; CDR3 DNA: TGTGCCAGCAGTGACCGGACAGGGGGCACAGATACGCAGTATTTT; CDR3 protein: CASSDRTGGTDTQYF
D gene: -; V gene: TRBV4-1; J gene: TRBJ1-1; clone size: -; CDR3 DNA: TGCGCCAGCAGCCAAGTCCGACCCACGAACACTGAAGCTTTCTTT; CDR3 protein: CASSQVRPTNTEAFF
D gene: -; V gene: TRBV28; J gene: TRBJ2-5; clone size: -; CDR3 DNA: TGTGCCAGCAGTTTGACCCTGGGGGAGACCCAGTACTTC; CDR3 protein: CASSLTLGETQYF
D gene: TRBD1; V gene: TRBV7-3; J gene: TRBJ2-7; clone size: -; CDR3 DNA: TGTGCCAGCAGCTCCACTGACAGGGTCCCCTACGAGCAGTACTTC; CDR3 protein: CASSSTDRVPYEQYF
D gene: TRBD1; V gene: TRBV27; J gene: TRBJ1-6; clone size: -; CDR3 DNA: TGTGCCAGCAGTTCGGGACAGGGATATTCACCCCTCCACTTT; CDR3 protein: CASSSGQGYSPLHF
D gene: -; V gene: TRBV7-9; J gene: TRBJ1-5; clone size: -; CDR3 DNA: TGTGCCAGCAGCCCCGACAGCAAGGGTCAGCCCCAGCATTTT; CDR3 protein: CASSPDSKGQPQHF
D gene: TRBD2; V gene: TRBV12-3/TRBV12-4; J gene: TRBJ2-3; clone size: -; CDR3 DNA: TGTGCCAGCAGCCGGTCTTCCCTCGCGGGGGGGCCAGATACGCAGTATTTT; CDR3 protein: CASSRSSLAGGPDTQYF
D gene: TRBD2; V gene: TRBV20-1; J gene: TRBJ2-1; clone size: -; CDR3 DNA: TGCAGTGCTAGAGATCTGGCGACTAGCGAGACCAACAACCTATACAATGAGCAGTTCTTC; CDR3 protein: CSARDLATSETNNLYNEQFF
D gene: -; V gene: TRBV28; J gene: TRBJ2-5; clone size: -; CDR3 DNA: TGTGCCAGCAGTTTGGGATGGGCGGACAGTAAAGAGACCCAGTACTTC; CDR3 protein: CASSLGWADSKETQYF
D gene: TRBD1; V gene: TRBV29-1; J gene: TRBJ2-7; clone size: -; CDR3 DNA: TGCAGCGTTGAGGGACAGGGTGAGAAACCCTACGAGCAGTACTTC; CDR3 protein: CSVEGQGEKPYEQYF
D gene: -; V gene: TRBV19; J gene: TRBJ2-7; clone size: -; CDR3 DNA: TGTGCCAGTAGTGACTACCAGGGGCCCTCCTACGAGCAGTACTTC; CDR3 protein: CASSDYQGPSYEQYF
D gene: -; V gene: TRBV6-1; J gene: TRBJ2-7; clone size: -; CDR3 DNA: TGTGCCAGCAGTCTCAACTACAAAAAAAAGGCCTTGTCCTACGAGCAGTACTTC; CDR3 protein: CASSLNYKKKALSYEQYF